The 29 T cell receptor beta chains below all came from one sample that was sequenced in a study of T cell responses to AZD1222 COVID-19 vaccine. Clones were sequenced by immunoSEQ multiplex PCR, and TCRdb holds only the in-frame ones, with some missing. Among over 90,000 clones, roughly 90% were seen once, and the ten largest hold about 12%. Sequences were derived from peripheral blood, sampled 28 days after the second AZD1222 dose. These receptors came from an adult who received the AZD1222 COVID-19 vaccine.

The chain joins TRBV3-1 (or the pseudogene TRBV3-2) to TRBJ2-1, with D perhaps being TRBD1 or TRBD2 (6 bases each). The CDR3 covers 19 residues. Trimming removed 0 bases at V and 9 bases at J, with 27 bases between. In germline, CDR1 is LGHDT, CDR2 YNNKEL (reference sequence). CDR3 sequence reads: CASSQDIVGLGGRIGEQFF. The CDR3 DNA sequence: TGTGCCAGCAGCCAAGATATAGTAGGTTTGGGGGGCCGAATAGGTGAGCAGTTCTTC.

The CDR3 sequence: CASSQVLAGEQETQYF. The CDR3 bases are TGTGCCAGCAGCCAAGTCCTAGCGGGGGAGCAAGAGACCCAGTACTTC. The chain is built from TRBV4-2 and TRBJ2-5, with 10 nucleotides matching TRBD2. The CDR3 length is 16 residues. Germline trimming cut 1 base from V and 2 bases from J; bases unmatched to any gene: 4. CDR1 LGHNA and CDR2 YNFKEQ come from the germline V gene.

The V gene is TRBV28, the J gene TRBJ2-7, with 7 bases identical to TRBD1. This CDR3 has 14 amino acids. The trim removed 6 bases at V and 6 bases at J, leaving 11 bases unmatched. Germline V gene data show CDR1 as MDHEN and CDR2 as SYDVKM. This CDR3 is CASSHETGNAEQYF. CDR3 nucleotide sequence: TGTGCCAGCAGCCACGAGACAGGGAACGCCGAGCAGTACTTC. Full variable domain (missing parts from reference TRBV28 and TRBJ2-7): DVKVTQSSRYLVKRTGEKVFLECVQDMDHENMFWYRQDPGLGLRLIYFSYDVKMKEKGDIPEGYSVSREKKERFSLILESASTNQTSMYLCASSHETGNAEQYFGPGTRLTVT.

The V gene is TRBV3-1 (or the pseudogene TRBV3-2), the J gene TRBJ2-3; D is ambiguous. CDR1 is LGHDT and CDR2 is YNNKEL in the germline V gene (reference sequence). Trimming removed 8 bases at V and 5 bases at J, with 8 bases between. This CDR3 has 11 residues. CDR3 DNA sequence: TGTGCCAGCGGAAATTTAGATACGCAGTATTTT. Protein: CASGNLDTQYF.

The chain recombines TRBV11-2 with TRBJ2-2, with 8 bases lining up with TRBD2. V gave up 2 bases and J gave up 7 bases; unmatched junction bases: 9. Germline CDR1 reads SGHAT; CDR2 reads FQNNGV. The CDR3 length is 16 residues. The CDR3 loop reads CASSLPSGSRIGELFF. CDR3 bases: TGTGCCAGCAGCTTACCAAGCGGGAGCAGGATCGGGGAGCTGTTTTTT.

V gene TRBV19 combines with J gene TRBJ2-1; D may be TRBD1 (6 bases). Germline V gives CDR1 LNHDA, CDR2 SQIVND (reference sequence). The V gene lost 2 bases and the J gene lost 6 bases, with 14 bases spanning the gap. The CDR3 loop spans 15 amino acids. DNA of the CDR3: TGTGCCAGTAGTATAATATACAGAGGGGGCAATGAGCAGTTCTTC. Translated, it gives CASSIIYRGGNEQFF.

The chain is built from TRBV6-1 and TRBJ2-5, with unresolved D. From germline, CDR1 is MNHNS and CDR2 SASEGT. The length of the CDR3 is 13 residues. Trimming left V 3 bases short and J 7 bases short, with 12 bases between. The CDR3 bases are TGTGCCAGCAGTGACGACTCGTATGGGACCCAGTACTTC. This translates into CASSDDSYGTQYF.

The V gene is TRBV6-5, the J gene TRBJ1-1, with 12 positions matching TRBD1. CDR3 length: 15 amino acids. CDR1 MNHEY and CDR2 SVGAGI come from the germline V gene. V was clipped by 2 bases and J by 5 bases; unmatched bases: 3. The CDR3 reads CASSYGDRGLTEAFF. Here the CDR3 DNA reads TGTGCCAGCAGTTACGGGGACAGGGGGCTTACTGAAGCTTTCTTT.

The CDR3 nucleotides are TGTGCCAGCAGCGGACAGACCCCCTACGAGCAGTACTTC. Translating gives CASSGQTPYEQYF. The V call is TRBV28, the J call TRBJ2-7; a possible D gene is TRBD1 (6 bases). The ends were cut back, 6 bases at V and 2 bases at J, with 11 bases in the middle. The CDR3 is 13 residues long. Germline lookup yields CDR1 MDHEN and CDR2 SYDVKM.

The chain has TRBV19 and TRBJ2-1, with 10 bases aligning to TRBD2. The CDR3 covers 16 residues. Germline CDR1 and CDR2: LNHDA and SQIVND (reference sequence). V lost 6 bases and J lost 0; bases outside the gene matches: 5. The CDR3 is CASSLGLADSYNEQFF. DNA of the CDR3: TGTGCCAGTAGCCTCGGACTAGCGGACTCCTACAATGAGCAGTTCTTC.

Only one count was recorded for this clone. The chain has TRBV20-1 and TRBJ1-2; D is uncertain. In germline, CDR1 is DFQATT, CDR2 SNEGSKA (reference sequence). The V end lost 3 bases, the J end lost 6 bases, and 8 bases lay between the germline ends. The CDR3 spans 11 residues. DNA of the CDR3: TGCAGTGCTAGGTGGGTCGATGGCTACACCTTC. As protein: CSARWVDGYTF.

The chain combines TRBV18 with TRBJ2-7, with D hard to call. With 3 bases removed from V and 3 bases from J, the gap between germline ends came to 9 bases. The CDR3 contains 13 residues. Looked up from germline, CDR1 is KGHSH and CDR2 is LQKENI. CDR3 bases: TGTGCCAGCTCACCGGGAAATGGCTACGAGCAGTACTTC. Amino acid sequence: CASSPGNGYEQYF.

This chain uses TRBV5-6 with TRBJ1-5, with 8 bases fitting TRBD1. V was pared by 5 bases and J by 9 bases, with 16 bases of the junction left unmatched. Germline V gives CDR1 SGHDT, CDR2 YYEEEE. The CDR3 totals 16 residues. The CDR3 sequence is CASRRGPGTGFRPQHF. The CDR3 DNA is TGTGCCAGCAGACGGGGCCCCGGGACAGGCTTTCGGCCCCAGCATTTT.

The rearrangement uses TRBV19 and TRBJ1-2; 7 bases are a match to TRBD1. The CDR3 has 14 amino acids. V lost 3 bases to trimming and J lost 5 bases; unmatched junction nucleotides: 6. Germline CDR1 and CDR2: LNHDA and SQIVND (reference sequence). The CDR3, as DNA: TGTGCCAGTAGTATCTCAGGGGGAGCTTATGGCTACACCTTC. It translates to CASSISGGAYGYTF. Full variable domain (rest looked up from reference TRBV19 and TRBJ1-2): DGGITQSPKYLFRKEGQNVTLSCEQNLNHDAMYWYRQDPGQGLRLIYYSQIVNDFQKGDIAEGYSVSREKKESFPLTVTSAQKNPTAFYLCASSISGGAYGYTFGSGTRLTVV.

The V call is TRBV9, the J call TRBJ1-5, with TRBD1 as a possible D gene (6 bases). CDR1 is SGDLS, CDR2 YYNGEE, per germline. This CDR3 comprises 15 residues. V was trimmed by 3 bases and J by 7 bases, leaving 17 bases between them. CDR3 region: CASSDSGGAGQPQHF. The CDR3 DNA reads TGTGCCAGCAGCGACTCCGGGGGGGCGGGACAGCCCCAGCATTTT.

The chain has TRBV5-4 and TRBJ2-1; 9 positions agree with TRBD1. V shed 4 bases, J shed 4 bases, and the junction held 6 bases outside the gene matches. The CDR3 has 15 residues. Germline V gene sequence: CDR1 SGHNT, CDR2 YYREEE (reference sequence). The CDR3 loop is CASSLGTGLYNEQFF. CDR3 DNA: TGTGCCAGCAGCCTTGGGACAGGGTTGTACAATGAGCAGTTCTTC.

J is TRBJ2-5 and V is TRBV5-1, with TRBD2 identical over 13 bases. The ends lost 4 bases at V and 4 bases at J; junction bases unmatched: 10. In germline, CDR1 is SGHRS, CDR2 YFSETQ. The CDR3 has 17 amino acids. The CDR3 here is CASSPGTSGNRGETQYF. CDR3 bases: TGCGCCAGCAGCCCAGGGACTAGCGGGAATAGAGGAGAGACCCAGTACTTC.

V and J are TRBV4-2 and TRBJ2-1; 9 bases align to TRBD2. The length of the CDR3 is 16 residues. From germline, CDR1 is LGHNA and CDR2 YNFKEQ. Trimming cost V 4 bases and J 3 bases; bases outside gene matches: 7. The DNA for the CDR3 is TGTGCCAGCAGCCGCGAACTAGCGGGCATCTACAATGAGCAGTTCTTC. Translation gives CASSRELAGIYNEQFF.

V is TRBV29-1 and J is TRBJ1-1; D is unclear. Per the germline V gene, CDR1 is SQVTM and CDR2 is ANQGSEA. The CDR3 runs 12 residues. The germline V and J ends were trimmed by 7 bases and 3 bases, with 12 bases remaining between them. Here the CDR3 DNA reads TGCAGCGCTCCTGGGATGGACACTGAAGCTTTCTTT. This sequence encodes CSAPGMDTEAFF.

Only a few counts were recorded for this clone. The same CDR3 also results from other DNA sequences found in this sample. The DNA of the CDR3 is TGTGCCTGGGTCATGAACACTGAAGCTTTCTTT. Translating gives CAWVMNTEAFF. The J gene is TRBJ1-1, the V gene TRBV30; no clear D gene. The CDR3 runs to 11 residues. From germline, CDR1 is GTSNPN and CDR2 SVGIG (reference sequence). The V gene lost 5 bases and the J gene lost 0 bases, with 4 bases spanning the gap.

This clone was found once. The rearrangement joins TRBV29-1 to TRBJ2-3; D is tentatively TRBD1 or TRBD2 (6 bases each). Germline lookup yields CDR1 SQVTM and CDR2 ANQGSEA. The CDR3 contains 16 residues. The V end was cut by 3 bases, the J end by 0 bases, with 16 bases between. For the CDR3, the DNA is TGCAGCGTTGAGAGGTCGGGGGCCTGGAGCACAGATACGCAGTATTTT. Protein sequence: CSVERSGAWSTDTQYF.

V is TRBV25-1 and J is TRBJ2-5, with D unclear. This CDR3 has 13 amino acids. Germline values: CDR1 MGHDK, CDR2 SYGVNS. Trimming removed 4 bases from V and 2 bases from J, with 8 bases in between. CDR3 loop: CASSGNRQETQYF. CDR3 nucleotides: TGTGCCAGCAGTGGTAACCGACAAGAGACCCAGTACTTC.

This clone was seen only a few times. The chain joins TRBV5-4 to TRBJ2-5; the D call may be TRBD1 or TRBD2 (5 bases each). The CDR3 has 16 amino acids. Germline CDR1 is SGHNT and CDR2 is YYREEE (reference sequence). V lost 6 bases and J lost 9, with 27 bases in between. The CDR3, as DNA: TGTGCCAGCACCCCTTTGGGGGTAGGACAAGGAATGCCCCAGTACTTC. This encodes CASTPLGVGQGMPQYF.

This chain joins TRBV5-4 and TRBJ2-2; D tentatively reads TRBD1 or TRBD2 (5 bases each). CDR3 length: 15 residues. CDR1 is SGHNT, CDR2 YYREEE, per germline (reference sequence). Trimming took off 0 bases at V and 7 bases at J, with 13 bases between the two ends. The CDR3 sequence: CASSLVLAQGGELFF. The CDR3 nucleotides are TGTGCCAGCAGCTTGGTTCTAGCCCAGGGCGGGGAGCTGTTTTTT.

The rearrangement joins TRBV2 to TRBJ1-5, with D perhaps matching TRBD1 (6 bases). V lost 6 bases, J lost 1 base, and 13 bases lay in between. Germline V lookup: CDR1 SNHLY, CDR2 FYNNEI. The CDR3 has 15 residues. The CDR3 DNA is TGTGCCAGCAGATCGGGACAAATAAGCAATCAGCCCCAGCATTTT. Its translation: CASRSGQISNQPQHF.

The chain has TRBV6-1 and TRBJ2-7; weak D call: TRBD1 (6 bases). The length of the CDR3 is 11 residues. The V and J ends lost 1 base and 10 bases respectively, with 8 bases between them. The V gene's germline CDR1 is MNHNS and CDR2 SASEGT. CDR3 sequence reads: CASSEVGGQYF. In DNA form, the CDR3 reads TGTGCCAGCAGTGAAGTTGGGGGCCAGTACTTC.

The chain joins TRBV28 to TRBJ1-6; 9 positions match TRBD1. CDR1 is MDHEN and CDR2 is SYDVKM in the germline V gene. The V and J ends lost 7 bases and 9 bases, in that order; junction bases with no gene match: 4. The CDR3 has 13 residues. The CDR3 region is CASTLDRGSPLHF. In nucleotides, the CDR3 is TGTGCCAGCACCCTGGACAGGGGTTCACCCCTCCACTTT.

Only one count was recorded for this clone. This chain connects TRBV4-3 to TRBJ2-6; possibly TRBD2 for D (5 bases). CDR1 is LGHNA, CDR2 YSLEER, per germline. V was pared by 4 bases and J by 1 base, with 11 bases between. The CDR3 has 16 amino acids. The CDR3 nucleotides read TGCGCCAGCAGCCCAAAACGGGGATCTGGGGCCAACGTCCTGACTTTC. Protein: CASSPKRGSGANVLTF.

V gene TRBV10-3 combines with J gene TRBJ1-2, with D possibly being TRBD1 (5 bases). Germline CDR1 ENHRY, CDR2 SYGVKD. V was cut by 3 bases and J by 4 bases, with 15 bases left in between. This CDR3 contains 15 residues. The DNA of the CDR3 is TGTGCCATCAGTGAAGGGGACGGACCGTCCTATGGCTACACCTTC. This sequence encodes CAISEGDGPSYGYTF.